The rows below give T cell receptor beta chains drawn from one sample of a study of blood T cell repertoires in COVID-19. The method was immunoSEQ multiplex PCR; TCRdb's version includes in-frame clones alone and lacks a portion of them. The sample has under 45,000 clones; over 80% are singletons. The sample was peripheral blood. These receptor sequences come from a human donor in a cohort sampled during active COVID-19. The CDR3 runs from the conserved cysteine through the conserved F or W. Fields, in order: J gene, V gene, clone size, D gene, CDR3 DNA, CDR3 protein. The D gene is left open where the match is weak. Size is omitted from some rows. Given values are once, few, many or a class for expanded clones.

TRBJ1-1 | TRBV7-9 | NA | TRBD1 | TGTGCCAGCAGCGTATTCCGGGACAGGGGGCATTTTAACACTGAAGCTTTCTTT | CASSVFRDRGHFNTEAFF
TRBJ2-7 | TRBV19 | NA | TRBD2 | TGTGCCAGTAGTGTCTTAGCGGGCGCCTACGAGCAGTACTTC | CASSVLAGAYEQYF
TRBJ2-7 | TRBV15 | NA | TRBD1 | TGTGCCACCAGAAAAGACAGGGGGGCCAACGAGCAGTACTTC | CATRKDRGANEQYF
TRBJ1-4 | TRBV27 | NA | TRBD1 | TGTGCCAGCAGTCCTCAGACAGGGTCAAAACTGTTTTTT | CASSPQTGSKLFF
TRBJ2-7 | TRBV21-1 | NA | NA | TGTGCCAGCAGCAAAGTTACCGACAGTACCACCTACGAGCAGTACTTC | CASSKVTDSTTYEQYF
TRBJ2-5 | TRBV7-9 | NA | NA | TGTGCCAGCAGCTGGTTCGGAGAGACCCAGTACTTC | CASSWFGETQYF
TRBJ2-2 | TRBV6-5 | NA | NA | TGTGCCAGCAGTCACTCGTACGGGGAGCTGTTTTTT | CASSHSYGELFF
TRBJ2-7 | TRBV11-2 | NA | TRBD1 | TGTGCCAGCAGCCAAAATAATAACAGGGGCGAGCAGTACTTC | CASSQNNNRGEQYF
TRBJ1-6 | TRBV5-1 | NA | NA | TGCGCCAGCAGCCCCCCCAGCACGTCTAGGAATTCACCCCTCCACTTT | CASSPPSTSRNSPLHF
TRBJ1-3 | TRBV5-6 | NA | NA | TGTGCCAGCAGCTTGAACAGCCTCTCTGGAAACACCATATATTTT | CASSLNSLSGNTIYF
TRBJ2-7 | TRBV25-1 | NA | NA | TGTGCCAGCAGTGAATTTGGCAGAACCTACGAGCAGTACTTC | CASSEFGRTYEQYF
TRBJ1-2 | TRBV28 | NA | NA | TGTGCCAGCAGAATTAGCTTAGCGGGACATCGCTATGGCTACACCTTC | CASRISLAGHRYGYTF
TRBJ2-3 | TRBV14 | NA | TRBD1 | TGTGCCAGCAGCCGGGACAGGGACACAGATACGCAGTATTTT | CASSRDRDTDTQYF
TRBJ2-1 | TRBV7-8 | NA | NA | TGTGCCAGCAGTCGACGCTACAATGAGCAGTTCTTC | CASSRRYNEQFF
TRBJ2-1 | TRBV14 | once | TRBD1 | TGTGCCAGCAGCCAAGGGGGACAGGGGCAGAATGAGCAGTTCTTC | CASSQGGQGQNEQFF
TRBJ2-2 | TRBV1 | NA | NA | TGCACCAGCACCCTTCGGACTAGCGGGGGGGCCACCGGGGAGCTGTTTTTT | CTSTLRTSGGATGELFF
TRBJ2-1 | TRBV5-1 | NA | TRBD2 | TGCGCCAGCAGCCTAGTAGCGGGGGGGTCCTACAATGAGCAGTTCTTC | CASSLVAGGSYNEQFF
TRBJ2-7 | TRBV6-5 | once | NA | TGTGCCAGCAGCGCAGAAAGGGGGTACGAGCAGTACTTC | CASSAERGYEQYF
TRBJ2-2 | TRBV19 | NA | TRBD2 | TGTGCCAGTAGTATATTAAGGACTAGCGGCACCGGGGAGCTGTTTTTT | CASSILRTSGTGELFF
TRBJ2-7 | TRBV2 | NA | TRBD2 | TGTGCCAGCAGGGGACTAGCGGACTACGAGCAGTACTTC | CASRGLADYEQYF
TRBJ1-2 | TRBV18 | NA | TRBD1 | TGTGCCAGCTCACCCGGGACAGGGAACTATGGCTACACCTTC | CASSPGTGNYGYTF
TRBJ2-5 | TRBV7-2 | NA | NA | TGTGCCAGCAGCCAGGGATCGTACCAAGAGACCCAGTACTTC | CASSQGSYQETQYF
TRBJ2-7 | TRBV5-5 | NA | NA | TGTGCCAGCAGCCCTTTAGACTCCTACGAGCAGTACTTC | CASSPLDSYEQYF
TRBJ1-6 | TRBV6-5 | NA | TRBD1 | TGTGCCAGCAGTTACTTGGGACAGGTGAAAAATTCACCCCTCCACTTT | CASSYLGQVKNSPLHF
TRBJ1-1 | TRBV19 | NA | NA | TGTGCCAGCCGTGGACACTGGAACACTGAAGCTTTCTTT | CASRGHWNTEAFF
TRBJ2-7 | TRBV27 | once | NA | TGTGCCAGCAGTTTTTCTTTTGGGGGGAACGAGCAGTACTTC | CASSFSFGGNEQYF
TRBJ1-4 | TRBV5-4 | once | NA | TGTGCCAGCAGCTTGTCCGGGGAGTTGATGGGGGAAAAACTGTTTTTT | CASSLSGELMGEKLFF
TRBJ2-7 | TRBV5-4 | NA | NA | TGTGCCAGCAGCTCCACCTACGAGCAGTACTTC | CASSSTYEQYF
TRBJ2-7 | TRBV2 | NA | NA | TGTGCCAGCAGTGTAATGGCGGCAAACGAGCAGTACTTC | CASSVMAANEQYF
TRBJ2-3 | TRBV6-5 | NA | TRBD2 | TGTGCCAGCAGTCCCACTAGCGGCACAGATACGCAGTATTTT | CASSPTSGTDTQYF
TRBJ1-1 | TRBV7-8 | NA | NA | TGTGCCAGCAGCTTGGTGACGGGGAACACTGAAGCTTTCTTT | CASSLVTGNTEAFF
TRBJ2-7 | TRBV19 | NA | NA | TGTGCCAGTAGTTCTCACCCCCCTTCAGGGGGGCGCCGAGGCTACGAGCAGTACTTC | CASSSHPPSGGRRGYEQYF
TRBJ1-2 | TRBV29-1 | NA | NA | TGCAGCGTTGAGGGGCAGGGGTCATACTATGGCTACACCTTC | CSVEGQGSYYGYTF
TRBJ2-6 | TRBV2 | NA | NA | TGTGCCAGCACCGACAGGAGTTCTGGGGCCAACGTCCTGACTTTC | CASTDRSSGANVLTF
TRBJ2-3 | TRBV5-6 | NA | NA | TGTGCCAGCAGCTTTTGGGGGGGCGGAGGGAGCACAGATACGCAGTATTTT | CASSFWGGGGSTDTQYF
TRBJ1-5 | TRBV18 | NA | NA | TGTGCCAGCTCACCTTTTCCCGTAGCGCCCCAGCATTTT | CASSPFPVAPQHF
TRBJ1-4 | TRBV5-6 | NA | NA | TGTGCCAGCAGCGTCGGGACCAGAGGAGGGTCTGAAAAACTGTTTTTT | CASSVGTRGGSEKLFF
TRBJ2-7 | TRBV11-3 | once | NA | TGTGCCAGCAGCCCCGGGACACTGTCATGGGAGCAGTACTTC | CASSPGTLSWEQYF
TRBJ1-6 | TRBV19 | NA | NA | TGTGCCAGTAGACAGCCCCGGGACACCTATAATTCACCCCTCCACTTT | CASRQPRDTYNSPLHF
TRBJ1-4 | TRBV19 | NA | NA | TGTGCCAGTAGTATAGTCGGACTTGGAAAAAGTTTT | CASSIVGLGKSF